This T cell receptor (beta chain) was profiled in a study of T cell responses to AZD1222 COVID-19 vaccine. Broader study findings: Repertoire collection took place solely once the T cell response had peaked. Donors skewed white British and female; clonal diversity was possibly underestimated.

Germline-derived CDR1 and CDR2 are LNHDA and SQIVND (reference sequence). V was trimmed by 7 bases and J by 4 bases, leaving 13 bases between them. The CDR3 is 13 residues long. As to this clone: The antigen remains undetermined.

TCRdb keeps only in-frame clones here, not all; method: immunoSEQ multiplex PCR. The sample consists of 100,000 to 150,000 clones, approximately 85% of them appearing once. Sequenced here: peripheral blood, sampled on day 0 of AZD1222 vaccination. The chain joins TRBV19 to TRBJ1-2; D unresolved. The TCR was taken from an adult in good health. The CDR3 spells CASTDAGIYGYTF. CDR3 DNA sequence: TGTGCCAGTACTGACGCGGGGATCTATGGCTACACCTTC.